Here is one TCR beta chain with its context. Its antigen is as yet unknown. It was with 60 Vbeta and 13 Jbeta primers that the PCR ran. The assay was immunoSEQ multiplex PCR, and TCRdb's table has in-frame clones only and misses some. The sample includes over 80,000 clones, approximately 70% seen only once; the top ten take roughly 3.5%. These data are taken from a study of cytomegalovirus exposure and HLA in healthy donors. The CDR3 totals 14 residues. Germline loops: CDR1 SNHLY, CDR2 FYNNEI. V was cut by 7 bases and J by 0 bases, with 10 bases left in between. Study conclusions and caveats: High specificity and sensitivity for cytomegalovirus status were reported for the classifier.

Sequenced material: PBMCs. The receptor was derived from a man in his forties in good health and CMV-seronegative. The V call is TRBV2, the J call TRBJ2-4, with D perhaps matching TRBD2 (5 bases). The chain's CDR3 is CASIGAVAKNIQYF. The CDR3, as DNA: TGTGCCAGCATAGGAGCGGTAGCCAAAAACATTCAGTACTTC. Full variable domain (outside the CDR3, taken from reference TRBV2 and TRBJ2-4): EPEVTQTPSHQVTQMGQEVILRCVPISNHLYFYWYRQILGQKVEFLVSFYNNEISEKSEIFDDQFSVERPDGSNFTLKIRSTKLEDSAMYFCASIGAVAKNIQYFGAGTRLSVL.